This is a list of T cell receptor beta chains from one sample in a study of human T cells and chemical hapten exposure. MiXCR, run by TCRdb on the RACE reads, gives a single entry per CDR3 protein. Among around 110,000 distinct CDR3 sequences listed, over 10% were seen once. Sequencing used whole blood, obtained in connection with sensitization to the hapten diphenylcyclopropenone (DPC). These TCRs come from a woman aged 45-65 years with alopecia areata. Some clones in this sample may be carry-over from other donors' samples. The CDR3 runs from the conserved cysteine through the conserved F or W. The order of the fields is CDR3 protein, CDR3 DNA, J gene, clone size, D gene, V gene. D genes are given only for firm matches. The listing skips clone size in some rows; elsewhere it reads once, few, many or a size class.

CASTRLDRTTNIQYF | TGTGCCAGCACCCGACTGGACAGGACTACAAACATTCAGTACTTC | TRBJ2-4 | few | - | TRBV7-9
CASSEGTVTDTQYF | TGTGCCAGCAGCGAAGGGACAGTCACAGATACGCAGTATTTT | TRBJ2-3 | - | TRBD1 | TRBV7-2
CASSPRNRGLNTEAFF | TGTGCCAGCTCACCACGGAATAGGGGGCTGAACACTGAAGCTTTCTTT | TRBJ1-1 | many | TRBD1 | TRBV18
CASGTVTGELFF | TGTGCCAGCGGGACAGTCACCGGGGAGCTGTTTTTT | TRBJ2-2 | - | TRBD1 | TRBV27
CASSLVVGYNEKLFF | TGTGCCAGCAGCTTGGTCGTCGGGTACAATGAAAAACTGTTTTTT | TRBJ1-4 | - | - | TRBV5-5
CASSQRQSRGYTF | TGTGCCAGCAGTCAAAGACAGAGTAGGGGCTACACCTTC | TRBJ1-2 | many | - | TRBV28
CASSAVGQTPQETQYF | TGTGCCAGCAGCGCGGTGGGACAGACACCGCAAGAGACCCAGTACTTC | TRBJ2-5 | few | TRBD1 | TRBV7-7
CASSSDAGTPGNTIYF | TGTGCCAGCAGTTCCGACGCCGGGACCCCTGGAAACACCATATATTTT | TRBJ1-3 | many | - | TRBV28
CASSLGLGPNEKLFF | TGTGCCAGCAGCCTAGGGTTGGGCCCAAATGAAAAACTGTTTTTT | TRBJ1-4 | few | - | TRBV7-9
CASLQGVLNYEQYF | TGTGCCAGCTTACAGGGTGTTTTAAACTACGAGCAGTACTTC | TRBJ2-7 | many | - | TRBV2
CASSLGQGKAFF | TGTGCCAGCAGTTTAGGCCAGGGGAAAGCTTTCTTT | TRBJ1-1 | - | - | TRBV28
CASSLGWGPETQYF | TGTGCCAGCAGCTTGGGCTGGGGGCCAGAGACCCAGTACTTC | TRBJ2-5 | - | - | TRBV5-5
CATSDSSTGRVEAFF | TGTGCCACCAGTGATTCCTCGACAGGGAGAGTTGAAGCTTTCTTT | TRBJ1-1 | many | TRBD1 | TRBV24-1
CASSQEGTGETQYF | TGTGCCAGCAGCCAAGAGGGGACCGGAGAGACCCAGTACTTC | TRBJ2-5 | few | - | TRBV3-1
CASSLATGTDTQYF | TGTGCCAGCAGCTTAGCGACAGGCACAGATACGCAGTATTTT | TRBJ2-3 | - | - | TRBV7-6
CASSLAIGSMGQGGQPQHF | TGTGCCAGCAGTTTAGCGATTGGTTCCATGGGACAGGGTGGCCAGCCCCAGCATTTT | TRBJ1-5 | many | TRBD1 | TRBV12-3/TRBV12-4
CASSSRAEAFF | TGTGCCAGCAGTTCCAGGGCTGAAGCTTTCTTT | TRBJ1-1 | - | - | TRBV28
CATLAGATQYF | TGCGCCACCTTAGCGGGGGCTACGCAGTATTTT | TRBJ2-3 | few | TRBD2 | TRBV10-2
CASSLHPIGGTEAFF | TGTGCCAGCAGTTTGCACCCCATCGGCGGCACTGAAGCTTTCTTT | TRBJ1-1 | many | - | TRBV28
CASSPLMSGGCRRVYEQYF | TGTGCTAGCAGCCCCTTGATGAGCGGGGGGTGCCGCCGCGTTTACGAGCAGTACTTC | TRBJ2-7 | few | TRBD2 | TRBV7-7